Listed below are T cell receptor beta chains from one sample, sequenced in a study of blood T cells in healthy people across ages. TCRdb reprocessed the 5' RACE reads via MiXCR and lists one record per CDR3 protein. The sample shows approximately 1,700,000 distinct CDR3 sequences, approximately 39% of them seen only once. The sequencing input was blood. The receptors here all came from a human donor in good health. CDR3s include the opening cysteine and the closing phenylalanine or tryptophan. Each record gives: J gene, D gene, V gene, clone size, CDR3 protein, CDR3 DNA. A D gene is named only where the DNA matches it firmly. Size values are once, few and many counts, or a class for expanded clones, and some rows have none.

TRBJ1-1	.	TRBV7-6	once	CASSLTGGRQRTEAFF	TGTGCCAGCAGCTTAACGGGCGGAAGACAACGGACTGAAGCTTTCTTT
TRBJ1-2	.	TRBV6-5	.	CASRRQLHGFDGYTF	TGTGCCAGCAGAAGACAATTACACGGGTTTGACGGCTACACCTTC
TRBJ1-2	.	TRBV4-1	.	CASSQDRGGTRIGYTF	TGCGCCAGCAGCCAAGATCGGGGAGGTACTAGGATCGGCTACACCTTC
TRBJ2-7	TRBD1	TRBV10-3	few	CAISAPSQGANEQYF	TGTGCCATCAGTGCCCCAAGTCAGGGGGCCAACGAGCAGTACTTC
TRBJ1-1	.	TRBV12-3/TRBV12-4	once	CASSLAGRGAEAFF	TGTGCCAGCAGCTTAGCAGGGAGGGGGGCTGAAGCTTTCTTT
TRBJ2-3	TRBD1	TRBV7-9	.	CASSSGTGGADTQYF	TGTGCCAGCAGCTCCGGGACAGGGGGCGCGGATACGCAGTATTTT
TRBJ2-1	TRBD1	TRBV5-1	few	CASSRQTGGNEQFF	TGCGCCAGCAGCCGCCAGACAGGGGGCAATGAGCAGTTCTTC
TRBJ2-7	.	TRBV20-1	few	CSAPDWGYEQYF	TGCAGTGCCCCTGACTGGGGGTACGAGCAGTACTTC
TRBJ2-4	.	TRBV18	.	CASSPGDGAAKNIQYF	TGTGCCAGCTCACCGGGGGACGGAGCGGCCAAAAACATTCAGTACTTC
TRBJ1-6	.	TRBV6-6	few	CASSYVKSGGSPLHF	TGTGCCAGCAGTTACGTTAAGTCGGGTGGTTCACCCCTCCACTTT
TRBJ2-1	.	TRBV7-2	.	CASSLAPGSWWEQFF	TGTGCCAGCAGCTTAGCCCCAGGATCCTGGTGGGAGCAGTTCTTC
TRBJ1-3	.	TRBV10-3	.	CALRTDSGNTIYF	TGTGCCTTACGGACAGACTCTGGAAACACCATATATTTT
TRBJ2-7	.	TRBV20-1	few	CSARDRPEQYF	TGCAGTGCTAGAGACCGCCCCGAGCAGTACTTC
TRBJ2-1	TRBD2	TRBV6-2/TRBV6-3	.	CASSSPRLAGGAYNEQFF	TGTGCCAGCAGTTCCCCCCGGCTAGCGGGGGGGGCCTACAATGAGCAGTTCTTC
TRBJ1-1	.	TRBV7-3	few	CASSLVGRGEAFF	TGTGCCAGCAGCCTCGTGGGACGGGGGGAGGCTTTCTTT
TRBJ2-4	TRBD1	TRBV9	.	CASSVTARQGQGEQYF	TGTGCCAGCAGCGTAACGGCGCGACAGGGGCAGGGGGAGCAGTACTTC